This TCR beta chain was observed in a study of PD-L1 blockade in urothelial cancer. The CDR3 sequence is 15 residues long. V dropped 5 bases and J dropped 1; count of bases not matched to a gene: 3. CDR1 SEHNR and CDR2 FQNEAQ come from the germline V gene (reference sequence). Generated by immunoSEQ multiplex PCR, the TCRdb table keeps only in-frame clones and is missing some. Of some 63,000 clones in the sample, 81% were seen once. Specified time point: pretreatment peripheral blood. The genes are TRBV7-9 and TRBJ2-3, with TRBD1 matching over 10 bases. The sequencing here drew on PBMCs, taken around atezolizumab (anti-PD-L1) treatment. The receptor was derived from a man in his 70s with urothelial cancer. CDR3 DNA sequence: TGTGCCAGCAGCCAGACAGGGGGCGGCACAGATACGCAGTATTTT. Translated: CASSQTGGGTDTQYF.